The following is a T cell receptor beta chain sequence with its context. Clones were sequenced by immunoSEQ multiplex PCR, and TCRdb holds only the in-frame ones, with some missing. The profile shows about 36,000 clones, 60% to 75% of them singletons. This record belongs to a study of pediatric ulcerative colitis. During colonoscopy, one to two rectal pinch biopsies were collected. CDR3 length: 17 residues. The V gene lost 0 bases and the J gene lost 0 bases, with 15 bases spanning the gap. The germline V gene encodes CDR1 SGHRS and CDR2 YFSETQ. This TCR derives from a boy aged 5 to 17 with moderate ulcerative colitis. Sequenced sample: gut tissue. This sequence joins TRBV5-1 and TRBJ1-1; a weak D match, TRBD1 (5 bases). The CDR3 reads CASSLGQTFRMNTEAFF. The CDR3, as DNA: TGCGCCAGCAGCTTGGGACAGACCTTTAGGATGAACACTGAAGCTTTCTTT.